This is a list of T cell receptor beta chains from one sample in a study of blood T cell repertoires in COVID-19. Profiling relied on immunoSEQ multiplex PCR, and the TCRdb table lists in-frame clones only, not all of them. The sample carries some 100,000 clones, 88% recorded once. Sample: peripheral blood. These receptors came from a woman aged 60 to 75 with acute or convalescent COVID-19. Each CDR3 is given with its conserved first and last residue. The order of the fields is D gene, V gene, clone size, J gene, CDR3 protein, CDR3 DNA. D genes are given only for firm matches. Part of the rows lack a size; the others show once, few, many or a class for expanded clones.

D gene: NA; V gene: TRBV7-3; clone size: NA; J gene: TRBJ2-2; CDR3 protein: CASSLGQVNTGELFF; CDR3 DNA: TGTGCCAGCAGCTTAGGTCAGGTGAACACCGGGGAGCTGTTTTTT
D gene: TRBD1; V gene: TRBV7-9; clone size: once; J gene: TRBJ1-2; CDR3 protein: CASSLASGTGSYGYTF; CDR3 DNA: TGTGCCAGCAGCTTAGCCTCCGGGACAGGGTCTTATGGCTACACCTTC
D gene: NA; V gene: TRBV5-1; clone size: NA; J gene: TRBJ2-7; CDR3 protein: CASSSGQSYEQYF; CDR3 DNA: TGCGCCAGCAGCTCAGGACAGAGCTACGAGCAGTACTTC
D gene: TRBD1; V gene: TRBV7-2; clone size: NA; J gene: TRBJ1-1; CDR3 protein: CASSKTGGNEAFF; CDR3 DNA: TGTGCCAGCAGCAAGACAGGGGGCAATGAAGCTTTCTTT
D gene: NA; V gene: TRBV20-1; clone size: NA; J gene: TRBJ2-1; CDR3 protein: CSASGDNEQFF; CDR3 DNA: TGCAGTGCTAGCGGGGACAATGAGCAGTTCTTC
D gene: NA; V gene: TRBV6-5; clone size: NA; J gene: TRBJ1-2; CDR3 protein: CASRGVGGYGYTF; CDR3 DNA: TGTGCCAGTCGGGGGGTCGGTGGCTATGGCTACACCTTC
D gene: NA; V gene: TRBV5-1; clone size: NA; J gene: TRBJ2-1; CDR3 protein: CASSLSVEANEQFF; CDR3 DNA: TGCGCCAGCAGCCTTTCGGTAGAGGCTAATGAGCAGTTCTTC
D gene: NA; V gene: TRBV28; clone size: NA; J gene: TRBJ1-1; CDR3 protein: CASYFPGSLEAFF; CDR3 DNA: TGTGCCAGCTATTTCCCGGGATCCCTTGAAGCTTTCTTT
D gene: TRBD2; V gene: TRBV11-2; clone size: NA; J gene: TRBJ2-1; CDR3 protein: CASGRLAGGPIHEQFF; CDR3 DNA: TGTGCCAGCGGGAGACTAGCGGGAGGGCCTATCCATGAGCAGTTCTTC
D gene: TRBD1; V gene: TRBV5-6; clone size: NA; J gene: TRBJ1-1; CDR3 protein: CASRPQGAHTEAFF; CDR3 DNA: TGTGCCAGCAGACCACAGGGGGCACACACTGAAGCTTTCTTT
D gene: TRBD2; V gene: TRBV5-1; clone size: NA; J gene: TRBJ2-1; CDR3 protein: CASSWGTSGGGIFF; CDR3 DNA: TGCGCCAGCAGCTGGGGGACTAGCGGGGGAGGGATTTTCTTC
D gene: NA; V gene: TRBV5-1; clone size: NA; J gene: TRBJ2-1; CDR3 protein: CASKSGGTAYNEQFF; CDR3 DNA: TGCGCCAGCAAATCGGGCGGGACCGCCTACAATGAGCAGTTCTTC
D gene: TRBD1; V gene: TRBV5-1; clone size: NA; J gene: TRBJ1-1; CDR3 protein: CASTQTGGSEAFF; CDR3 DNA: TGCGCCAGCACCCAGACAGGGGGATCTGAAGCTTTCTTT
D gene: TRBD2; V gene: TRBV30; clone size: NA; J gene: TRBJ2-1; CDR3 protein: CAWSPKAGGPYNEQFF; CDR3 DNA: TGTGCCTGGAGCCCAAAGGCGGGAGGGCCCTACAATGAGCAGTTCTTC
D gene: NA; V gene: TRBV7-8; clone size: few; J gene: TRBJ2-1; CDR3 protein: CASSLAVRGIDEQFF; CDR3 DNA: TGTGCCAGCAGCTTAGCGGTCAGGGGAATCGATGAGCAGTTCTTC
D gene: NA; V gene: TRBV7-2; clone size: NA; J gene: TRBJ1-1; CDR3 protein: CASSPVRAGDTEAFF; CDR3 DNA: TGTGCCAGCAGCCCCGTTCGTGCAGGCGACACTGAAGCTTTCTTT
D gene: NA; V gene: TRBV27; clone size: NA; J gene: TRBJ2-3; CDR3 protein: CASSLRPGRDTQYF; CDR3 DNA: TGTGCCAGCAGTTTAAGGCCGGGGAGGGATACGCAGTATTTT
D gene: NA; V gene: TRBV9; clone size: once; J gene: TRBJ1-6; CDR3 protein: CASSVATSSSPLHF; CDR3 DNA: TGTGCCAGCAGCGTAGCTACGTCGAGTTCCCCCCTCCACTTT
D gene: NA; V gene: TRBV10-2; clone size: NA; J gene: TRBJ2-1; CDR3 protein: CASSESGGRARNEQFF; CDR3 DNA: TGCGCCAGCAGTGAGTCAGGGGGGAGGGCTAGAAATGAGCAGTTCTTC
D gene: NA; V gene: TRBV6-5; clone size: NA; J gene: TRBJ1-5; CDR3 protein: CASSPSGLNQPQHF; CDR3 DNA: TGTGCCAGCAGCCCCAGCGGCCTCAATCAGCCCCAGCATTTT
D gene: NA; V gene: TRBV9; clone size: NA; J gene: TRBJ1-1; CDR3 protein: CASSLGGGTEAFF; CDR3 DNA: TGTGCCAGCAGCCTGGGGGGGGGCACTGAAGCTTTCTTT
D gene: NA; V gene: TRBV25-1; clone size: NA; J gene: TRBJ1-6; CDR3 protein: CASRAFPYNSPLHF; CDR3 DNA: TGTGCCAGCAGGGCATTCCCCTATAATTCACCCCTCCACTTT
D gene: NA; V gene: TRBV7-6; clone size: NA; J gene: TRBJ2-2; CDR3 protein: CASSPLMSEGATGELFF; CDR3 DNA: TGTGCCAGCAGCCCTCTTATGTCTGAAGGGGCCACCGGGGAGCTGTTTTTT
D gene: NA; V gene: TRBV3-1/TRBV3-2; clone size: NA; J gene: TRBJ2-3; CDR3 protein: CASSRSGGFTDTQYF; CDR3 DNA: TGTGCCAGCAGCCGTTCGGGGGGCTTCACAGATACGCAGTATTTT
D gene: TRBD2; V gene: TRBV3-1/TRBV3-2; clone size: NA; J gene: TRBJ2-1; CDR3 protein: CASRPTSAVSYNEQFF; CDR3 DNA: TGTGCCAGCAGGCCCACTAGCGCCGTCTCCTACAATGAGCAGTTCTTC
D gene: TRBD1; V gene: TRBV27; clone size: NA; J gene: TRBJ1-6; CDR3 protein: CASTNRGNNSPLHF; CDR3 DNA: TGTGCCAGCACCAACAGGGGGAATAATTCACCCCTCCACTTT